This T cell receptor (beta chain) was identified during a study of graft-versus-host responses after intestinal transplantation. Study-level background: Multivisceral, liver-intestinal, or isolated intestinal transplants were received by the recipients. The whole recipient group had anti-thymocyte globulin induction followed by tacrolimus and steroids for two to three years. Study-wide points: The study found high graft-versus-host to host-versus-graft clonal ratios in allografts of patients with graft-donor T cell macrochimerism.

Only in-frame clones appear in the TCRdb table, and some are missing; sequencing was by immunoSEQ multiplex PCR. The repertoire includes 25,000 to 35,000 clones, about four fifths of them detected once, and roughly 3.2% sits in the top ten. On this clone itself: What it recognizes is unknown.

Losses at the gene ends were 4 bases for V and 0 bases for J; bases not matched to a gene: 10. Germline values: CDR1 SGHRS, CDR2 YFSETQ. This CDR3 is 17 amino acids long. Lymphocytes from graft epithelium and lamina propria were isolated. The chain carries TRBV5-1 and TRBJ2-1; 7 bases match TRBD2. The receptor was isolated from a human patient who received an intestinal transplant, so some T cells may come from the graft donor. The specimen comprised ileum tissue, sampled 98 days after intestinal transplantation. CDR3 bases: TGCGCCAGCAGCCCAAGTTTGGGGGGGAGCTCCTACAATGAGCAGTTCTTC. As protein: CASSPSLGGSSYNEQFF.